This T cell receptor (beta chain) was sequenced for a study of OX40 agonist ivuxolimab in advanced cancers. Using immunoSEQ multiplex PCR, the repertoire was profiled, and TCRdb retains in-frame clones only, with some absent. The repertoire consists of around 65,000 clones, with 92% occurring once and the leading ten covering around an eighth. V was clipped by 1 base and J by 5 bases; unmatched bases: 7. This CDR3 has 15 amino acids. Germline V gives CDR1 MNHEY, CDR2 SMNVEV (reference sequence). Sequenced here: CD4+ or CD8+ T cells sorted from blood, sampled in a trial of the OX40 agonist ivuxolimab. This TCR derives from an adult with an advanced solid tumor such as melanoma, head and neck, liver or kidney cancer. The V gene is TRBV27, the J gene TRBJ1-2; 7 nucleotides agree with TRBD1. The CDR3 DNA reads TGTGCCAGCAGTTTATATGTACAGGGGAAATATGGCTACACCTTC. Protein sequence: CASSLYVQGKYGYTF.